This T cell receptor (beta chain) comes out of a study of blood T cell repertoires in COVID-19. The method was immunoSEQ multiplex PCR; TCRdb's version includes in-frame clones alone and lacks a portion of them. The sample lists 140,000 to 150,000 clones; approximately 86% were seen once. CDR3 length equals 13 residues. Unmatched junction bases numbered 5, after V lost 5 bases and J lost 5 bases. Germline CDR1 SNHLY, CDR2 FYNNEI. The source material was peripheral blood. This TCR was recovered from a man aged 65-85 years with acute or convalescent COVID-19. The chain carries TRBV2 and TRBJ2-5, with 7 bases identical to TRBD2. The CDR3 region has the DNA TGTGCCAGCAGTACCGGGACTACGGAGACCCAGTACTTC. This translates into CASSTGTTETQYF.